The present T cell receptor beta chain was sequenced within a study of post-analysis software for immune sequencing data. Trimming cost V 3 bases and J 8 bases; bases outside gene matches: 12. CDR3 size: 15 residues. In germline, CDR1 is DFQATT, CDR2 SNEGSKA (reference sequence). Regarding the study as a whole: Patients had higher frequencies than controls of roughly 5 TRBV segments, including TRBV5-6, TRBV5-1 and TRBV20-1.

Carried by the TCR beta cDNA libraries were unique molecular identifiers. TCRdb used MiXCR to reprocess the PCR reads, holding one entry per CDR3 protein. The table records 600,000 to 750,000 distinct CDR3 sequences, around 60% of them present only once. In this sample, this clonotype turned up a few times. Its antigen is not known. This clonotype was sampled from a girl aged 2-10 years with multiple sclerosis. The V and J genes are TRBV20-1 and TRBJ2-1; 8 bases are a match to TRBD2. Sequences were obtained from blood. The CDR3, as DNA: TGCAGTGCTAGCCCCCCTAGCGGGTTTTTGGATGAGCAGTTCTTC. This gives the protein CSASPPSGFLDEQFF.